The 28 T cell receptor beta chains in this list originate from one sample, sequenced in a study of cytomegalovirus exposure and HLA in healthy donors. 60 Vbeta and 13 Jbeta primers were used in PCR. Sequencing used immunoSEQ multiplex PCR; TCRdb keeps in-frame clones, though not all of them. The sample lists 65,000 to 85,000 clones; about 70% were seen once. Material for sequencing was PBMCs. The origin of the receptors is a woman between 25 and 40 years old in good health and CMV-seronegative.

J is TRBJ2-3 and V is TRBV13, with D perhaps TRBD2 (5 bases). The CDR3 is 13 amino acids. Trimming pared 7 bases from V and 2 bases from J, leaving 10 bases between. Germline lookup yields CDR1 PRHDT and CDR2 FYEKMQ (reference sequence). CDR3 DNA sequence: TGTGCCAGCAAAGGACTTAACACAGATACGCAGTATTTT. Translating it yields CASKGLNTDTQYF.

The chain uses TRBV9 and TRBJ2-5; TRBD2 is a possible D gene (5 bases). V lost 3 bases and J 4 bases, leaving 19 bases between the germline ends. Germline V gene sequence: CDR1 SGDLS, CDR2 YYNGEE. This CDR3 spans 16 amino acids. This chain's CDR3 is CASSAGLAELGETQYF. CDR3 DNA: TGTGCCAGCAGCGCCGGACTCGCCGAATTGGGAGAGACCCAGTACTTC.

The chain links TRBV4-2 to TRBJ2-5; 11 nucleotides line up with TRBD2. CDR3 length: 16 residues. V shed 5 bases and J 2 bases; nucleotides not matched to a gene: 7. In germline, CDR1 is LGHNA, CDR2 YNFKEQ. The CDR3 reads CASSLAIAGGQETQYF. The CDR3 DNA is TGTGCCAGCAGCTTGGCGATAGCGGGGGGGCAAGAGACCCAGTACTTC.

The CDR3 sequence: CASSLDRRRGENIQYF. The CDR3 nucleotides are TGTGCCAGCAGCTTGGATCGGCGGCGGGGAGAAAACATTCAGTACTTC. The V call is TRBV5-5, the J call TRBJ2-4; tentatively, D is TRBD2 (6 bases). The CDR3 is 16 amino acids. From germline, CDR1 is SGHKS and CDR2 YYEKEE (reference sequence). The V and J ends lost 0 bases and 5 bases respectively, with 15 bases between them. Based on the CDR3 plus reference TRBV5-5 and TRBJ2-4, the full variable domain is DAGVTQSPTHLIKTRGQQVTLRCSPISGHKSVSWYQQVLGQGPQFIFQYYEKEERGRGNFPDRFSARQFPNYSSELNVNALLLGDSALYLCASSLDRRRGENIQYFGAGTRLSVL.

The chain carries TRBV15 and TRBJ1-5; possibly TRBD1 for D (6 bases). The CDR3 has 15 amino acids. The germline V gene has CDR1 LNHNV and CDR2 YYDKDF (reference sequence). The V gene lost 0 bases and the J gene lost 7 bases, with 13 bases spanning the gap. The CDR3: CATSRDPGGGQPQHF. The CDR3 coding sequence is TGTGCCACCAGCAGAGATCCGGGGGGCGGGCAGCCCCAGCATTTT.

The rearrangement uses TRBV6-5 and TRBJ2-2; D might be TRBD2 (5 bases). Trimming took off 4 bases at V and 1 base at J, with 10 bases between the two ends. CDR1 is MNHEY and CDR2 is SVGAGI in the germline V gene. This CDR3 has 15 amino acids. CDR3 sequence (DNA): TGTGCCAGCAGTTCCCCTAGCAGGAACACCGGGGAGCTGTTTTTT. Translating gives CASSSPSRNTGELFF.

The V gene is TRBV4-2, the J gene TRBJ2-1; maybe TRBD2 (7 bases). Germline V gives CDR1 LGHNA, CDR2 YNFKEQ. Trimming removed 0 bases from V and 7 bases from J, with 22 bases in between. The CDR3 length is 18 residues. The CDR3, as DNA: TGTGCCAGCAGCCAAGATCCCGCTCAACCGGGGGGCCGAAATGAGCAGTTCTTC. It specifies CASSQDPAQPGGRNEQFF.

V and J are TRBV11-2 and TRBJ1-2; a possible D gene is TRBD1 (6 bases). The V end lost 5 bases, the J end lost 1 base, and 14 bases lay between the germline ends. Per germline, CDR1 SGHAT and CDR2 FQNNGV. The CDR3 covers 15 residues. The CDR3 sequence: CASSRGRGDNYGYTF. The CDR3 DNA reads as TGTGCCAGCAGCCGGGGGCGGGGGGATAACTATGGCTACACCTTC. Full variable domain (outside the CDR3, taken from reference TRBV11-2 and TRBJ1-2): EAGVAQSPRYKIIEKRQSVAFWCNPISGHATLYWYQQILGQGPKLLIQFQNNGVVDDSQLPKDRFSAERLKGVDSTLKIQPAKLEDSAVYLCASSRGRGDNYGYTFGSGTRLTVV.

The chain links TRBV10-3 to TRBJ2-1, with D perhaps TRBD1 (5 bases). V was pared by 2 bases and J by 8 bases, with 28 bases between. Germline values: CDR1 ENHRY, CDR2 SYGVKD. This CDR3 has 19 residues. CDR3 region: CAISEAQGILFPLGDEQFF. CDR3 sequence (DNA): TGTGCCATCAGTGAGGCCCAGGGTATCCTATTCCCGCTTGGGGATGAGCAGTTCTTC.

The rearrangement joins TRBV6-1 to TRBJ1-1; no clear D gene. The CDR3 contains 11 residues. V was pared by 7 bases and J by 3 bases, with 6 bases between. Germline lookup yields CDR1 MNHNS and CDR2 SASEGT. The CDR3 DNA is TGTGCCAGCACCGCGGACACTGAAGCTTTCTTT. Protein: CASTADTEAFF.

Only a few counts were recorded for this clone. The V gene is TRBV5-4, the J gene TRBJ2-3; 10 bases line up with TRBD2. The CDR3 has 13 residues. Germline CDR1 and CDR2: SGHNT and YYREEE (reference sequence). J gave up 3 bases and V 5 bases, and 0 bases lay outside the gene matches. In DNA form, the CDR3 reads TGTGCCAGCAGACTAGCGGGGACAGATACGCAGTATTTT. It encodes CASRLAGTDTQYF.

This chain uses TRBV7-9 with TRBJ1-3, with D perhaps TRBD1 (6 bases). The V gene's germline CDR1 is SEHNR and CDR2 FQNEAQ (reference sequence). With 5 bases removed from V and 0 bases from J, the gap between germline ends came to 20 bases. The CDR3 totals 18 residues. The CDR3 loop reads CASSTSLQGGTSGNTIYF. In nucleotides, the CDR3 is TGTGCCAGCAGCACCTCCCTACAGGGTGGGACCTCTGGAAACACCATATATTTT. Together with reference TRBV7-9 and TRBJ1-3, the CDR3 gives the full variable domain: DTGVSQNPRHKITKRGQNVTFRCDPISEHNRLYWYRQTLGQGPEFLTYFQNEAQLEKSRLLSDRFSAERPKGSFSTLEIQRTEQGDSAMYLCASSTSLQGGTSGNTIYFGEGSWLTVV.

The V and J genes are TRBV2 and TRBJ1-5; possible D gene TRBD1, 5 bases. Germline loops: CDR1 SNHLY, CDR2 FYNNEI. This CDR3 contains 14 residues. V lost 3 bases, J lost 5 bases, and 11 bases lay in between. The CDR3 DNA sequence: TGTGCCAGCAGTGAGTCAGGGATTGATCAGCCCCAGCATTTT. Translated, it gives CASSESGIDQPQHF.

The chain recombines TRBV18 with TRBJ1-2, with 8 bases fitting TRBD1. CDR1 KGHSH and CDR2 LQKENI come from the germline V gene. V lost 1 base, J lost 2 bases, and 3 bases stayed unmatched. CDR3 size: 15 residues. The CDR3 nucleotides are TGTGCCAGCTCACCACTCGCAGGGGGCAACTATGGCTACACCTTC. This codes for CASSPLAGGNYGYTF. Variable domain in full (rest from reference TRBV18 and TRBJ1-2): NAGVMQNPRHLVRRRGQEARLRCSPMKGHSHVYWYRQLPEEGLKFMVYLQKENIIDESGMPKERFSAEFPKEGPSILRIQQVVRGDSAAYFCASSPLAGGNYGYTFGSGTRLTVV.

This clone was seen a few times. The chain joins TRBV13 to TRBJ2-2, with 7 bases matching TRBD1. This CDR3 contains 17 residues. CDR1 and CDR2 from the germline V gene are PRHDT and FYEKMQ (reference sequence). Trimming took 5 bases from V and 1 from J; bases not matched to a gene: 10. The DNA for the CDR3 is TGTGCCAGCAGCCAACACAGGGGAGAGGGGAACACCGGGGAGCTGTTTTTT. Encoded protein: CASSQHRGEGNTGELFF.

V is TRBV7-8 and J is TRBJ1-1; D call uncertain. The CDR3 sequence is 13 residues long. V was shortened by 0 bases and J by 5 bases, with 7 bases between the two germline ends. Germline V gives CDR1 SGHVS, CDR2 FQNEAQ. The CDR3 loop reads CASSLALRTEAFF. Written as DNA, the CDR3 is TGTGCCAGCAGCTTAGCCCTACGGACTGAAGCTTTCTTT.

A few counts support this clone. The chain links TRBV11-2 to TRBJ1-1; possible D gene TRBD1, 6 bases. CDR3 size: 13 residues. Trimming took off 5 bases at V and 10 bases at J, with 17 bases between the two ends. Germline values: CDR1 SGHAT, CDR2 FQNNGV. The CDR3 loop reads CASSRDRFGGAFF. For the CDR3, the DNA is TGTGCCAGCAGCCGCGACAGGTTTGGAGGAGCTTTCTTT.

The chain couples TRBV7-2 to TRBJ1-6, with 10 bases that match TRBD1. Per germline, CDR1 SGHTA and CDR2 FQGNSA. CDR3 length: 15 residues. Trimming took 5 bases from V and 5 from J; bases not matched to a gene: 3. CDR3 bases: TGTGCCAGCAGCCCTGGGACAGGGGATAATTCACCCCTCCACTTT. Protein: CASSPGTGDNSPLHF.

This clone was seen a handful of times. The CDR3 sequence: CASTTAGLDEQFF. CDR3 nucleotide sequence: TGCGCCAGCACCACAGCAGGGTTGGATGAGCAGTTCTTC. The chain has TRBV4-1 and TRBJ2-1; D might be TRBD1 (5 bases). CDR1 is MGHRA, CDR2 YSYEKL, per germline. V lost 7 bases, J lost 8 bases, and 15 bases lay in between. CDR3 length: 13 amino acids.

Remarks on this clone: A junction boundary mismatches the germline segment, possibly from a read error. The genes are TRBV5-3 and TRBJ2-1; 9 bases agree with TRBD2. TRBV5-3 is labeled an ORF, and its function is uncertain. The CDR3 loop spans 15 amino acids. CDR3: CARSGRGGGSLPSLF. CDR3 DNA sequence: TGTGCCAGAAGCGGACGCGGGGGGGGTTCTCTTCCCTCCCTCTTC.

This clone turned up a few times. The chain couples TRBV18 to TRBJ2-1; 9 positions agree with TRBD1. CDR3 length: 16 residues. CDR1 KGHSH and CDR2 LQKENI come from the germline V gene. V lost 5 bases and J lost 6; bases outside the gene matches: 11. DNA of the CDR3: TGTGCCAGCTCATTAGAGGACAGGGGAGTTATCAATGAGCAGTTCTTC. Encoded protein: CASSLEDRGVINEQFF.

There are a few counts of this clone. The V and J genes are TRBV4-1 and TRBJ2-7, with 10 positions matching TRBD1. Germline CDR1 MGHRA, CDR2 YSYEKL. Germline trimming cut 5 bases from V and 6 bases from J; bases unmatched to any gene: 7. This CDR3 contains 14 residues. This chain's CDR3 is CASSSGQGDGEQYF. The CDR3 coding sequence is TGCGCCAGCAGCTCCGGACAGGGGGATGGCGAGCAGTACTTC.

This rearrangement joins TRBV29-1 to TRBJ2-3, with 12 bases identical to TRBD2. Germline-derived CDR1 and CDR2 are SQVTM and ANQGSEA. The trim removed 0 bases at V and 6 bases at J, leaving 16 bases unmatched. The CDR3 totals 19 residues. The CDR3 DNA sequence: TGCAGCGTTGAAGATCGGGCTAGCGGGGGGGCCTTACGCCCGGATACGCAGTATTTT. It translates to CSVEDRASGGALRPDTQYF.

This clone was recorded only once. The chain joins TRBV30 to TRBJ2-3; the match to TRBD2 covers 8 bases. The CDR3 is made up of 13 amino acids. The germline CDR1 and CDR2 sequences are GTSNPN and SVGIG (reference sequence). V gave up 3 bases and J gave up 6 bases; unmatched junction bases: 5. The chain's CDR3 is CAWRRGGVDTQYF. The CDR3 DNA reads as TGTGCCTGGAGACGGGGGGGGGTGGATACGCAGTATTTT.

V usage is TRBV4-3 and J usage is TRBJ2-7; TRBD1 matches at 7 bases. The CDR3 runs 14 residues. The V segment lost 1 base and the J segment 4 bases; nucleotides outside the gene matches: 4. CDR1 and CDR2 from the germline V gene are LGHNA and YSLEER. CDR3 nucleotide sequence: TGCGCCAGCAGCCAAGGACAGGGTATGTACGAGCAGTACTTC. Translation gives CASSQGQGMYEQYF.

This chain links TRBV7-9 with TRBJ1-4; D is undetermined. The germline CDR1 and CDR2 sequences are SEHNR and FQNEAQ (reference sequence). The V gene lost 5 bases and the J gene lost 5 bases, with 18 bases spanning the gap. The CDR3 loop spans 16 amino acids. In DNA, the CDR3 is TGTGCCAGCAGCGTCCCAACCGGGATAGAAAATGAAAAACTGTTTTTT. Encoded protein: CASSVPTGIENEKLFF.

This clone was observed a few times. This sequence joins TRBV6-5 and TRBJ1-5; D gene ambiguous. CDR3 size: 12 residues. The germline V gene encodes CDR1 MNHEY and CDR2 SVGAGI. V was clipped by 5 bases and J by 6 bases, with 8 bases between them. This CDR3 reads CASSRGVQPQHF. The CDR3, as DNA: TGTGCCAGCAGTCGCGGGGTTCAGCCCCAGCATTTT.

The chain combines TRBV7-8 with TRBJ2-5, with 8 positions matching TRBD2. The V segment lost 5 bases and the J segment 2 bases; nucleotides outside the gene matches: 7. In germline, CDR1 is SGHVS, CDR2 FQNEAQ. This CDR3 region has 15 residues. The CDR3 here is CASSRGRGVQETQYF. The CDR3 DNA follows: TGTGCCAGCAGCCGGGGGCGGGGGGTACAAGAGACCCAGTACTTC.